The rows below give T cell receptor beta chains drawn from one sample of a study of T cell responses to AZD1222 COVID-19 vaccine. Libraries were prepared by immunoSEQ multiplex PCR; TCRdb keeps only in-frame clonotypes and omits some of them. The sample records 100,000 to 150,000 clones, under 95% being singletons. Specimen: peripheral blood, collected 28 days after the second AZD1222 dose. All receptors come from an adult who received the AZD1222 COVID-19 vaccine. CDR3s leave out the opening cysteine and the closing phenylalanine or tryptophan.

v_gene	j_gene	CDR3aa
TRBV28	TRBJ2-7	ASLLAGGPYEQY
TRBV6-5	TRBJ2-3	ASSPQTFARDTQY
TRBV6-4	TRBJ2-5	ASSARLAGGPQETQY
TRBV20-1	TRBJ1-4	SAGQAEKLF
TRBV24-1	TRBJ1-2	ATSDFLPSDRDRGDDYGYT
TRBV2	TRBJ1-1	ASTKGAGTEAF
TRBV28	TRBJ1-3	ASSLPRGIGNTIY
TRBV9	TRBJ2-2	ASSAAGHPGELF
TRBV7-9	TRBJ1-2	ASSRVNYGYT
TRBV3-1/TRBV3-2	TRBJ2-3	ASSQLGDTQY
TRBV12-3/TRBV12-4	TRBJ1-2	ASSLSIDGYT
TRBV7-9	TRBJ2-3	ASSPSWGAADTQY
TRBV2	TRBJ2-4	AFRAKNIQY
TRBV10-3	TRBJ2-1	AISGTSGSGNEQF
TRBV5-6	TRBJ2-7	ASSPGSGFHEQY
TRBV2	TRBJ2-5	ATTSAYQETQY
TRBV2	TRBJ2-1	ASSETREFNEQF
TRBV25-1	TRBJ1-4	ASSGGGATNEKLF
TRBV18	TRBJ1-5	ASSPGQGGNQPQH
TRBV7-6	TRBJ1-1	ASSSTLNMNTEAF
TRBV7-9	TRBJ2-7	ASSLAGRGRRSYEQY
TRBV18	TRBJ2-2	ASSPGASKTGELF
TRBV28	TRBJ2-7	ASSEDRVEQY
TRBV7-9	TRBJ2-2	ASSLGAGELF
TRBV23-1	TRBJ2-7	ASSQSPGHTLTYGQY
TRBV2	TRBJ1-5	ASSGGGSNQPQH
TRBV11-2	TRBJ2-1	ASDTPLAGENDEQF
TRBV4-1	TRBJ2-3	ASSQDPSTDTQY
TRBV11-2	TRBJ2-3	ASSLEIDTQY
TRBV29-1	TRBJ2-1	SSGGRGINNEQF
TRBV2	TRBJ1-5	AIRREANQPQH
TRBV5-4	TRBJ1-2	ASSLAPGGNYGYT
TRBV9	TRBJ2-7	ASSERRQGAPRLSYEQY
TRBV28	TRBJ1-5	ASNPQGLGQPQH
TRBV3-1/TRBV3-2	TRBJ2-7	ASSQGPNEQY
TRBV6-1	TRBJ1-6	ASSEVRVHSPLH
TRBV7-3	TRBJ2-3	ASSLLAGVTDTQY
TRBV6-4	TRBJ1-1	ASSDSGGKAF
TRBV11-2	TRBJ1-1	ASSSPRRDRQSI
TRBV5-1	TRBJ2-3	ASSLHRDRGLGTDTQY
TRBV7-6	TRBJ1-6	ASSWSGQGNSPLH
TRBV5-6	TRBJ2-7	ASSPPGRASYEQY
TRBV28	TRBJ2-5	ASSSHGTVEETQY
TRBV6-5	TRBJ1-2	ASSYSTGNYGYT
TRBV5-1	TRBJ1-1	ASNLGPPNTEAF
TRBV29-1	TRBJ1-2	SVVGQGAMGYT
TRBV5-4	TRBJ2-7	ASSSTAGVSYEQY
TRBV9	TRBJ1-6	ASTKDSGYNSPLH
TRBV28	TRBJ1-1	ASGGGRRGRTEAF
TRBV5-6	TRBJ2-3	ASSSQPSGPTDTQY
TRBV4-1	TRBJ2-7	ASSQDSALAGYEQY
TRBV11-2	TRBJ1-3	ASSLRDRVSGNTIY
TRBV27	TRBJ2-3	ASSPDRADTQY
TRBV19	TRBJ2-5	ASTTGSQETQY
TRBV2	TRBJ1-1	ASREDGLATEAF
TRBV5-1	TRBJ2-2	ASSPEGQSNTGELF
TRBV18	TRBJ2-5	ASSRQMRLAGGPGY
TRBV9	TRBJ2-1	ASSPLATGGGNEQF
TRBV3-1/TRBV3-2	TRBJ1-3	ASSPRDSGNTIY
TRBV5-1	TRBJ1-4	ASSLEGTWRNEKLF